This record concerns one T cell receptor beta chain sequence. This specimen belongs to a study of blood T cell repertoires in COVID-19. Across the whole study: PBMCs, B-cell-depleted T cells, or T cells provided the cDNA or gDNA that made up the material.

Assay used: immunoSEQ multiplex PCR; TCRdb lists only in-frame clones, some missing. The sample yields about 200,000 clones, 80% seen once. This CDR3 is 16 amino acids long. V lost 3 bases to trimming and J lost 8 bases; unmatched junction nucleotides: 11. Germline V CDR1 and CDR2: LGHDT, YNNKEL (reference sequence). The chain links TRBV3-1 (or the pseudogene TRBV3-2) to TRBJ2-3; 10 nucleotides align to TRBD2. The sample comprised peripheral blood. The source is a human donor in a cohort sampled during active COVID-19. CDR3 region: CASSQRLAGAGGTQYF. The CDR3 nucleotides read TGTGCCAGCAGCCAGAGGCTAGCGGGGGCAGGGGGTACGCAGTATTTT.